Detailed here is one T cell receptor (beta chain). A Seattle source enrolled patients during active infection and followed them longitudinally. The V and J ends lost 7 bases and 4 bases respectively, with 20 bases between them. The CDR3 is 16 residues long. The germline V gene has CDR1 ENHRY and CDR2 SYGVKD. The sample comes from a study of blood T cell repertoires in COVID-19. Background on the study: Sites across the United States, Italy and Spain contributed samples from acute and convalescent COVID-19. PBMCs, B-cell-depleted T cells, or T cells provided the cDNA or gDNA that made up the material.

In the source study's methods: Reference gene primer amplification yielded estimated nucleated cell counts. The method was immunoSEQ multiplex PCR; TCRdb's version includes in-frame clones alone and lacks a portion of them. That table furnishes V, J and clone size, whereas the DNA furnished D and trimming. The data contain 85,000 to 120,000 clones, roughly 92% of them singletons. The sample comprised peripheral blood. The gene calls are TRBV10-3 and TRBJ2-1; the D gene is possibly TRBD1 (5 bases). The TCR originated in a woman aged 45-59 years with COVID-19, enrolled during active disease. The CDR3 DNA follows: TGTGCCATCAAAGGGGCCATACGATCTTTATACAATGAGCAGTTCTTC. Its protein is CAIKGAIRSLYNEQFF.